This T cell receptor (beta chain) was found in a study of neurological immune-mediated disorders. The CDR3 has 14 amino acids. Germline trimming cut 3 bases from V and 6 bases from J; bases unmatched to any gene: 7. Germline CDR1 DFQATT, CDR2 SNEGSKA (reference sequence). One entry per CDR3 protein results from TCRdb running MiXCR on the 5' RACE reads. Of over 35,000 distinct CDR3 sequences in the sample, approximately 12% were seen once. In regard to this clonotype: Since a much larger clone is just one base distant, this may be a read error.

V and J are TRBV20-1 and TRBJ1-5; 8 bases agree with TRBD1. Sequencing was performed on PBMCs. This sequence originates from a female donor in good health. The CDR3 spells CSARPAQGGQPQHF. The CDR3 bases are TGCAGTGCTAGGCCGGCACAGGGGGGTCAGCCCCAGCATTTT.